Presented here are 3 T cell receptor beta chains from one specimen sequenced in a study of monozygotic twins with inflammatory bowel disease. TCRdb re-called the 5' RACE reads, yielding one record per CDR3 amino acid sequence without DNA. The listing contains roughly 150,000 distinct CDR3 sequences. What was sequenced was blood. The source of these receptors is a human donor with ulcerative colitis or Crohn's disease, or a healthy co-twin of an affected twin (not recorded which).

The V and J genes are TRBV20-1 and TRBJ2-5; without DNA, the TCRdb call of TRBD1 cannot be checked. The germline V gene encodes CDR1 DFQATT and CDR2 SNEGSKA (reference sequence). The CDR3 has 13 residues. CDR3 loop: CSAEDRAGETQYF.

The chain is built from TRBV6-1 and TRBJ2-7; no DNA is available, so the TRBD1 call from TCRdb remains unchecked. The length of the CDR3 is 15 residues. Germline-derived CDR1 and CDR2 are MNHNS and SASEGT. The CDR3 here is CASRPAGQGSYEQYF.

The chain is built from TRBV20-1 and TRBJ1-4. This CDR3 is 15 amino acids long. Germline values: CDR1 DFQATT, CDR2 SNEGSKA (reference sequence). Here the CDR3 reads CSARSREGINEKLFF.